This is a list of T cell receptor beta chains from one sample in a study of blood T cell repertoires in COVID-19. Assay: immunoSEQ multiplex PCR; the TCRdb copy retains only in-frame clones and omits some. The table includes approximately 180,000 clones, approximately 85% detected once. The sample consisted of peripheral blood. These receptors all come from a human donor with active or convalescent COVID-19. The donor label of this sample is uncertain. The CDR3 runs from the conserved cysteine through the conserved F or W. Each record gives: CDR3 length, J gene, V gene, D gene, clone size, CDR3 protein, CDR3 DNA. The D gene is left open where the match is weak. Rows give clone size only sometimes, using once, few, many, or a class for an expanded clone.

len: 15; j_gene: TRBJ2-5; v_gene: TRBV5-4; d_gene: TRBD2; abundance: once; CDR3aa: CASSQGTSGRETQYF; CDR3nt: TGTGCCAGCAGCCAAGGGACTAGCGGGAGAGAGACCCAGTACTTC
len: 14; j_gene: TRBJ1-5; v_gene: TRBV15; d_gene: .; abundance: .; CDR3aa: CATSRGQVGEPQHF; CDR3nt: TGTGCCACCAGCAGAGGACAGGTGGGTGAGCCCCAGCATTTT
len: 14; j_gene: TRBJ1-2; v_gene: TRBV6-5; d_gene: TRBD1; abundance: .; CDR3aa: CASRAGTANYGYTF; CDR3nt: TGTGCCAGCAGAGCCGGGACAGCTAACTATGGCTACACCTTC
len: 16; j_gene: TRBJ2-1; v_gene: TRBV7-2; d_gene: .; abundance: .; CDR3aa: CASTQLGGGGYNEQFF; CDR3nt: TGTGCCAGCACCCAACTTGGGGGCGGGGGTTACAATGAGCAGTTCTTC
len: 14; j_gene: TRBJ1-4; v_gene: TRBV3-1/TRBV3-2; d_gene: .; abundance: .; CDR3aa: CASSSGTPNEKLFF; CDR3nt: TGTGCCAGCAGCTCCGGGACACCTAATGAAAAACTGTTTTTT
len: 18; j_gene: TRBJ2-3; v_gene: TRBV5-3; d_gene: TRBD2; abundance: .; CDR3aa: CARRPGTSGRVLTDTQYF; CDR3nt: TGTGCCAGAAGGCCTGGGACTAGCGGGAGGGTCTTGACAGATACGCAGTATTTT
len: 14; j_gene: TRBJ2-1; v_gene: TRBV25-1; d_gene: TRBD1; abundance: .; CDR3aa: CASSELGGHNEQFF; CDR3nt: TGTGCCAGCAGTGAATTAGGGGGCCACAATGAGCAGTTCTTC
len: 20; j_gene: TRBJ2-1; v_gene: TRBV7-3; d_gene: TRBD2; abundance: once; CDR3aa: CASSLIGVLAGGSSYNEQFF; CDR3nt: TGTGCCAGCAGCTTAATTGGAGTATTAGCGGGAGGGAGCTCCTACAATGAGCAGTTCTTC
len: 19; j_gene: TRBJ2-7; v_gene: TRBV27; d_gene: TRBD2; abundance: .; CDR3aa: CASSALGGGTSGRWYEQYF; CDR3nt: TGTGCCAGCAGTGCCCTTGGGGGTGGGACTAGCGGGAGATGGTACGAGCAGTACTTC
len: 14; j_gene: TRBJ2-7; v_gene: TRBV5-1; d_gene: .; abundance: once; CDR3aa: CASSLALWGDEQYF; CDR3nt: TGCGCCAGCAGCTTGGCCTTATGGGGGGACGAGCAGTACTTC
len: 15; j_gene: TRBJ1-1; v_gene: TRBV7-9; d_gene: TRBD1; abundance: once; CDR3aa: CASSQSWGRGTEAFF; CDR3nt: TGTGCCAGCAGCCAATCCTGGGGCAGGGGGACTGAAGCTTTCTTT
len: 13; j_gene: TRBJ2-3; v_gene: TRBV6-5; d_gene: TRBD2; abundance: .; CDR3aa: CASRGLAGDTQYF; CDR3nt: TGTGCCAGCAGGGGACTAGCGGGAGATACGCAGTATTTT
len: 15; j_gene: TRBJ2-2; v_gene: TRBV11-1; d_gene: .; abundance: .; CDR3aa: CASSFGKTFTGELFF; CDR3nt: TGTGCCAGCAGCTTCGGGAAAACCTTCACCGGGGAGCTGTTTTTT
len: 13; j_gene: TRBJ2-3; v_gene: TRBV19; d_gene: .; abundance: .; CDR3aa: CASSIGGVAKKYF; CDR3nt: TGTGCCAGTAGTATAGGGGGGGTAGCCAAAAAGTATTTT
len: 14; j_gene: TRBJ2-4; v_gene: TRBV4-3; d_gene: TRBD2; abundance: once; CDR3aa: CASSQDYGGGIQYF; CDR3nt: TGCGCCAGCAGCCAAGATTACGGGGGGGGCATTCAGTACTTC
len: 14; j_gene: TRBJ2-7; v_gene: TRBV19; d_gene: .; abundance: .; CDR3aa: CASSTTPLSYEQYF; CDR3nt: TGTGCCAGTAGTACGACACCGCTCTCCTACGAGCAGTACTTC
len: 15; j_gene: TRBJ2-1; v_gene: TRBV6-4; d_gene: .; abundance: .; CDR3aa: CASSDSTKSYNEQFF; CDR3nt: TGTGCCAGCAGTGACTCGACTAAATCCTACAATGAGCAGTTCTTC
len: 17; j_gene: TRBJ1-5; v_gene: TRBV4-1; d_gene: .; abundance: .; CDR3aa: CASSQDGYTRGNQPQHF; CDR3nt: TGCGCCAGCAGCCAAGATGGATATACGAGAGGAAACCAGCCCCAGCATTTT
len: 14; j_gene: TRBJ1-1; v_gene: TRBV7-9; d_gene: .; abundance: once; CDR3aa: CASSLVRSGTEAFF; CDR3nt: TGTGCCAGCAGCTTAGTTCGGAGTGGAACTGAAGCTTTCTTT
len: 13; j_gene: TRBJ2-3; v_gene: TRBV11-2; d_gene: TRBD2; abundance: .; CDR3aa: CASGAGAPDTQYF; CDR3nt: TGTGCCAGCGGAGCGGGAGCACCAGATACGCAGTATTTT
len: 14; j_gene: TRBJ1-4; v_gene: TRBV6-5; d_gene: TRBD1; abundance: .; CDR3aa: CASSYSGQGGTLFF; CDR3nt: TGTGCCAGCAGTTACTCGGGACAGGGGGGTACACTGTTTTTT
len: 14; j_gene: TRBJ2-1; v_gene: TRBV9; d_gene: TRBD1; abundance: .; CDR3aa: CASSSGTDNNEQFF; CDR3nt: TGTGCCAGCAGCTCGGGGACAGATAACAATGAGCAGTTCTTC
len: 13; j_gene: TRBJ1-2; v_gene: TRBV6-2/TRBV6-3; d_gene: TRBD1; abundance: .; CDR3aa: CASSRTGNYGYTF; CDR3nt: TGTGCCAGCAGTCGGACAGGGAACTATGGCTACACCTTC
len: 19; j_gene: TRBJ2-5; v_gene: TRBV28; d_gene: TRBD2; abundance: .; CDR3aa: CASTYFPGLAGAIRETQYF; CDR3nt: TGTGCCAGCACCTATTTCCCTGGACTAGCGGGGGCCATCCGAGAGACCCAGTACTTC
len: 12; j_gene: TRBJ1-2; v_gene: TRBV19; d_gene: .; abundance: .; CDR3aa: CAIRDSNYGYTF; CDR3nt: TGTGCCATCCGGGATTCCAACTATGGCTACACCTTC
len: 13; j_gene: TRBJ2-7; v_gene: TRBV9; d_gene: .; abundance: .; CDR3aa: CASNREGGSEQYF; CDR3nt: TGTGCCAGTAACAGGGAGGGAGGTTCCGAGCAGTACTTC
len: 12; j_gene: TRBJ2-3; v_gene: TRBV27; d_gene: .; abundance: .; CDR3aa: CASNRVPDTQYF; CDR3nt: TGTGCCAGCAACCGAGTCCCAGATACGCAGTATTTT
len: 12; j_gene: TRBJ2-5; v_gene: TRBV30; d_gene: TRBD1; abundance: .; CDR3aa: CAWTGGAGTQYF; CDR3nt: TGTGCCTGGACAGGGGGCGCTGGGACCCAGTACTTC
len: 14; j_gene: TRBJ1-4; v_gene: TRBV7-9; d_gene: TRBD1; abundance: .; CDR3aa: CASTLAGGNEKLFF; CDR3nt: TGTGCCAGCACCCTAGCAGGGGGGAATGAAAAACTGTTTTTT
len: 15; j_gene: TRBJ1-6; v_gene: TRBV3-1/TRBV3-2; d_gene: .; abundance: .; CDR3aa: CASSLQGAQDSPLHF; CDR3nt: TGTGCCAGCAGCCTCCAGGGCGCCCAGGATTCACCCCTCCACTTT
len: 16; j_gene: TRBJ2-7; v_gene: TRBV6-2/TRBV6-3; d_gene: .; abundance: .; CDR3aa: CASSLTGLLVSHEQYF; CDR3nt: TGTGCCAGCAGCCTAACGGGGTTACTTGTATCCCACGAGCAGTACTTC
len: 16; j_gene: TRBJ1-2; v_gene: TRBV7-2; d_gene: TRBD1; abundance: .; CDR3aa: CASSPWTGGGNYGYTF; CDR3nt: TGTGCCAGCAGCCCCTGGACAGGGGGTGGTAACTATGGCTACACCTTC
len: 19; j_gene: TRBJ2-5; v_gene: TRBV7-9; d_gene: TRBD1; abundance: .; CDR3aa: CASSFRDRVYSPGQETQYF; CDR3nt: TGTGCCAGCAGCTTTCGGGACAGGGTCTACTCACCAGGCCAAGAGACCCAGTACTTC
len: 14; j_gene: TRBJ2-3; v_gene: TRBV5-4; d_gene: TRBD2; abundance: .; CDR3aa: CASSLEGTSRSRYF; CDR3nt: TGTGCCAGCAGCTTGGAAGGGACTAGCCGCAGTAGGTATTTT
len: 15; j_gene: TRBJ2-1; v_gene: TRBV7-3; d_gene: TRBD2; abundance: .; CDR3aa: CASSLLAGGYNEQFF; CDR3nt: TGTGCCAGCAGCCTATTAGCGGGGGGGTACAATGAGCAGTTCTTC
len: 17; j_gene: TRBJ1-6; v_gene: TRBV3-1/TRBV3-2; d_gene: .; abundance: .; CDR3aa: CASSQESGLSYNSPLHF; CDR3nt: TGTGCCAGCAGCCAAGAATCCGGACTGTCCTATAATTCACCCCTCCACTTT
len: 15; j_gene: TRBJ2-7; v_gene: TRBV18; d_gene: TRBD2; abundance: .; CDR3aa: CASSPTSGGAYEQYF; CDR3nt: TGTGCCAGCTCACCTACCAGCGGGGGGGCCTACGAGCAGTACTTC
len: 15; j_gene: TRBJ1-1; v_gene: TRBV7-8; d_gene: .; abundance: .; CDR3aa: CASSRYDRLNTEAFF; CDR3nt: TGTGCCAGCAGCCGCTACGACAGGCTGAACACTGAAGCTTTCTTT
len: 14; j_gene: TRBJ2-2; v_gene: TRBV5-1; d_gene: .; abundance: .; CDR3aa: CASSWSGGTGELFF; CDR3nt: TGCGCCAGCAGTTGGAGTGGGGGGACCGGGGAGCTGTTTTTT
len: 16; j_gene: TRBJ2-3; v_gene: TRBV7-9; d_gene: TRBD1; abundance: .; CDR3aa: CASSSIRDRAPDTQYF; CDR3nt: TGTGCCAGCAGCTCAATCCGGGACAGGGCCCCAGATACGCAGTATTTT
len: 14; j_gene: TRBJ1-1; v_gene: TRBV5-4; d_gene: TRBD1; abundance: .; CDR3aa: CASSPGTGQTEAFF; CDR3nt: TGTGCCAGCAGCCCCGGGACAGGGCAGACTGAAGCTTTCTTT
len: 14; j_gene: TRBJ2-7; v_gene: TRBV5-6; d_gene: .; abundance: .; CDR3aa: CASSSGASTYEQYF; CDR3nt: TGTGCCAGCAGCTCTGGGGCGTCGACCTACGAGCAGTACTTC
len: 15; j_gene: TRBJ2-7; v_gene: TRBV28; d_gene: .; abundance: .; CDR3aa: CASRDAMGAAYEQYF; CDR3nt: TGTGCCAGCAGGGACGCAATGGGGGCAGCCTACGAGCAGTACTTC
len: 15; j_gene: TRBJ1-5; v_gene: TRBV2; d_gene: .; abundance: .; CDR3aa: CASRAAGAGGQPQHF; CDR3nt: TGTGCCAGCAGAGCAGCAGGGGCGGGCGGACAGCCCCAGCATTTT
len: 15; j_gene: TRBJ2-7; v_gene: TRBV4-2; d_gene: TRBD2; abundance: .; CDR3aa: CASSQDRRLAIGQYF; CDR3nt: TGTGCCAGCAGCCAAGATCGAAGACTAGCGATTGGGCAGTACTTC